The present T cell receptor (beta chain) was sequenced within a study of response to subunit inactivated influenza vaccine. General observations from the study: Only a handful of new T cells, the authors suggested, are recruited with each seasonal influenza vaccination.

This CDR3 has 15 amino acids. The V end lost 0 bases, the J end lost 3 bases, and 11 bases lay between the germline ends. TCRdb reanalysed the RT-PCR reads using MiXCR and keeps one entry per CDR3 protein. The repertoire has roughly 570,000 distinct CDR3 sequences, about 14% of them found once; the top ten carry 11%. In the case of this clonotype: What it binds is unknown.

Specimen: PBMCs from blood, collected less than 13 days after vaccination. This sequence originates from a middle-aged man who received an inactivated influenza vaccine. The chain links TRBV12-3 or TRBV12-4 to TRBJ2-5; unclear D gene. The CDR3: CASSLALRKKETQYF. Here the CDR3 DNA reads TGTGCCAGCAGTTTAGCGTTAAGAAAGAAAGAGACCCAGTACTTC.